A single TCR beta chain is shown here with its context. The data belong to a study of blood T cell repertoires in COVID-19. Background on the study: There were acute and convalescent COVID-19 samples, and they came from the United States, Italy and Spain.

Original processing methods: Estimates of nucleated cell counts were drawn from the amplification of reference gene primers. Repertoires were generated with immunoSEQ multiplex PCR, while TCRdb's copy carries only in-frame clones and drops some. Clonal size and the V and J genes are those of that table, whereas D and trimming came from the DNA. The sample lists about 330,000 clones; roughly 90% were seen once. Those who participated ranged in age from about 18 to 89 years and resided in under 25 US areas. Germline V gene lookup returns CDR1 MDHEN and CDR2 SYDVKM. The CDR3 spans 16 residues. V was pared by 3 bases and J by 4 bases, with 18 bases between.

The receptor's source is a woman aged 25 to 39 who had recovered from COVID-19. Sequenced material: PBMCs or T cells enriched from blood (not recorded which). The rearrangement uses TRBV28 and TRBJ1-2; TRBD1 might be the D (5 bases). CDR3: CASSFFRGTESYGYTF. The CDR3 nucleotides read TGTGCCAGCAGTTTTTTCCGGGGGACCGAGTCCTATGGCTACACCTTC.